This entry describes one TCR beta chain. The germline V gene has CDR1 SGHDT and CDR2 YYEEEE. V gave up 0 bases and J gave up 2 bases, with 12 bases separating them. The CDR3 has 15 amino acids. It was CD45RO-negative cells, positively selected for CCR7, that made up naive CD8 cells, with terminally differentiated effector memory CD45RA+ cells excluded. These data belong to a study of shared clonotypes between healthy human individuals. Method: immunoSEQ multiplex PCR; TCRdb's copy keeps in-frame clones and lacks some. Here the sample spans about 610,000 clones, approximately 96% being singletons. Sample: naive CD8+ T cells sorted from blood. The chain employs TRBV5-6 and TRBJ2-7, with D possibly matching TRBD2 (6 bases). The TCR sequence derives from a woman in her 30s in good health. As DNA, the CDR3 is TGTGCCAGCAGCTTGGCCAGCGGGTCCCCCTACGAGCAGTACTTC. Protein: CASSLASGSPYEQYF.